A selection of T cell receptor beta chains follows, all from one sample in a study of CD8+ T cells in alopecia areata. Using immunoSEQ multiplex PCR, the repertoire was profiled, and TCRdb retains in-frame clones only, with some absent. The table has over 150,000 clones, about 53% seen once. Sequenced here: CD8+ T cells sorted from blood, sampled at week 24, from a patient treated with tofacitinib. The receptor set was obtained from a human donor with alopecia areata. Both conserved end residues are part of each CDR3. D genes are given only for firm matches. The listing skips clone size in some rows; elsewhere it reads once, few, many or a size class.

clone size | J gene | V gene | D gene | CDR3 protein | CDR3 DNA
- | TRBJ1-2 | TRBV11-2 | TRBD1 | CASSADRGRGYTF | TGTGCCAGCAGCGCGGACAGGGGAAGGGGCTACACCTTC
- | TRBJ2-1 | TRBV13 | - | CASSARSYNEQFF | TGTGCCAGCAGCGCTAGATCCTACAATGAGCAGTTCTTC
- | TRBJ2-7 | TRBV20-1 | - | CSARVRDEQYF | TGCAGTGCTAGAGTCAGGGACGAGCAGTACTTC
- | TRBJ2-2 | TRBV15 | - | CATSKDLGANTGELFF | TGTGCCACCAGCAAAGATCTCGGGGCGAACACCGGGGAGCTGTTTTTT
- | TRBJ2-7 | TRBV7-8 | TRBD1 | CASSPTPTGSYEQYF | TGTGCCAGCAGCCCTACCCCGACAGGGTCCTACGAGCAGTACTTC
- | TRBJ2-7 | TRBV27 | TRBD1 | CASSYSGGEQYF | TGTGCCAGCAGTTATTCAGGGGGCGAGCAGTACTTC
- | TRBJ2-3 | TRBV4-3 | - | CASSQDQGPDTQYF | TGCGCCAGCAGCCAAGATCAGGGGCCAGATACGCAGTATTTT
few | TRBJ2-7 | TRBV30 | - | CAWSTSYEQYF | TGTGCCTGGAGTACCTCCTACGAGCAGTACTTC
- | TRBJ1-1 | TRBV5-1 | - | CASSLRGSTEAFF | TGCGCCAGCAGCTTAAGGGGAAGCACTGAAGCTTTCTTT
- | TRBJ2-1 | TRBV6-5 | - | CASSYSWGDDYNEQFF | TGTGCCAGCAGTTACTCGTGGGGGGACGATTACAATGAGCAGTTCTTC
- | TRBJ1-2 | TRBV9 | TRBD1 | CASSVSKTGTGSGYTF | TGTGCCAGCAGCGTATCAAAAACCGGGACAGGCTCTGGCTACACCTTC
- | TRBJ2-3 | TRBV2 | TRBD2 | CASSGGTSGEVPDTQYF | TGTGCCAGCAGTGGCGGGACTAGCGGGGAGGTGCCAGATACGCAGTATTTT
- | TRBJ2-3 | TRBV4-1 | TRBD2 | CASSYIAGGVDTQYF | TGCGCCAGCAGCTACATAGCGGGGGGGGTGGATACGCAGTATTTT
- | TRBJ2-2 | TRBV9 | - | CASSVGDRPFGGELFF | TGTGCCAGCAGCGTAGGAGACAGGCCTTTTGGCGGGGAGCTGTTTTTT
- | TRBJ2-1 | TRBV29-1 | TRBD2 | CSVEGLAFYEQFF | TGCAGCGTTGAGGGACTAGCTTTCTACGAGCAGTTCTTC
- | TRBJ2-3 | TRBV27 | - | CASSRGITTDTQYF | TGTGCCAGCAGTCGGGGTATTACCACAGATACGCAGTATTTT
- | TRBJ2-2 | TRBV7-3 | TRBD1 | CASSPTGTGELFF | TGTGCCAGCAGCCCGACAGGGACCGGGGAGCTGTTTTTT
- | TRBJ1-5 | TRBV25-1 | - | CASSVGTGNQPQHF | TGTGCCAGCAGTGTCGGGACGGGAAATCAGCCCCAGCATTTT
few | TRBJ2-1 | TRBV30 | TRBD1 | CAWSVSRGNEQFF | TGTGCCTGGAGTGTCTCCAGGGGGAATGAGCAGTTCTTC
- | TRBJ1-2 | TRBV6-5 | TRBD1 | CATLDRGDGYTF | TGTGCCACCTTGGACAGGGGAGATGGCTACACCTTC
- | TRBJ1-5 | TRBV7-8 | - | CASSSTDSNQPQHF | TGTGCCAGCAGCTCAACAGACTCCAATCAGCCCCAGCATTTT
few | TRBJ2-7 | TRBV13 | - | CASSQGRTYEQYF | TGTGCCAGCAGCCAGGGCCGGACCTACGAGCAGTACTTC
- | TRBJ2-5 | TRBV5-6 | - | CASSFGTSPETQYF | TGTGCCAGCAGCTTCGGGACGTCCCCGGAGACCCAGTACTTC
- | TRBJ1-1 | TRBV30 | - | CAYTLSAEAFF | TGTGCCTACACACTATCCGCTGAAGCTTTCTTT
- | TRBJ2-7 | TRBV15 | - | CATSGPPGPYEQYF | TGTGCCACCAGCGGGCCCCCGGGACCCTACGAGCAGTACTTC
- | TRBJ1-2 | TRBV29-1 | - | CSVTLQGGYTF | TGCAGCGTGACTCTTCAGGGGGGCTACACCTTC
- | TRBJ2-7 | TRBV29-1 | - | CSVVGTVTYEQYF | TGCAGCGTTGTGGGTACAGTAACCTACGAGCAGTACTTC
few | TRBJ2-1 | TRBV25-1 | - | CASRGGGNEQFF | TGTGCCAGCAGAGGGGGAGGCAATGAGCAGTTCTTC
few | TRBJ2-7 | TRBV4-3 | - | CASSQDSRTTTYEQYF | TGCGCCAGCAGCCAAGATAGCAGGACAACAACATACGAGCAGTACTTC
- | TRBJ1-2 | TRBV4-3 | TRBD1 | CASSQDQGTGMYGYTF | TGCGCCAGCAGCCAAGATCAGGGGACAGGGATGTATGGCTACACCTTC
- | TRBJ2-4 | TRBV6-6 | - | CASSYEWGNIQYF | TGTGCCAGCAGTTACGAATGGGGAAACATTCAGTACTTC
- | TRBJ2-5 | TRBV9 | - | CASSAGSKETQYF | TGTGCCAGCAGCGCGGGGTCGAAAGAGACCCAGTACTTC
- | TRBJ1-5 | TRBV30 | - | CAWSMGDDQPQHF | TGTGCCTGGAGCATGGGGGACGATCAGCCCCAGCATTTT
few | TRBJ2-3 | TRBV30 | TRBD2 | CAWTSGVTDTQYF | TGTGCCTGGACTAGCGGGGTCACAGATACGCAGTATTTT
once | TRBJ1-1 | TRBV5-1 | - | CASSFGGTEAFF | TGCGCCAGCAGCTTCGGGGGGACTGAAGCTTTCTTT
- | TRBJ2-7 | TRBV4-3 | - | CASSQDMELEISYEQYF | TGCGCCAGCAGCCAAGATATGGAACTCGAAATCTCCTACGAGCAGTACTTC
few | TRBJ2-1 | TRBV4-1 | - | CASSQDNGNREFF | TGCGCCAGCAGCCAAGATAACGGGAATCGTGAGTTCTTC
- | TRBJ2-1 | TRBV5-6 | - | CASSLKLNEQFF | TGTGCCAGCAGCTTAAAACTCAATGAGCAGTTCTTC
- | TRBJ2-7 | TRBV4-3 | - | CASSQALDSYEQYF | TGCGCCAGCAGCCAAGCTCTGGACTCCTACGAGCAGTACTTC
- | TRBJ1-5 | TRBV7-2 | TRBD1 | CASSLGQGYQPQHF | TGTGCCAGCAGCCTAGGACAGGGCTATCAGCCCCAGCATTTT
- | TRBJ1-2 | TRBV27 | - | CASSREHPANYGYTF | TGTGCCAGCAGCCGCGAGCATCCGGCTAACTATGGCTACACCTTC
- | TRBJ2-7 | TRBV10-2 | - | CASSPIEGSSYEQYF | TGCGCCAGCAGTCCAATAGAAGGAAGCTCCTACGAGCAGTACTTC
- | TRBJ2-1 | TRBV19 | - | CASSIGAGGLGEQFF | TGTGCCAGTAGTATTGGGGCAGGCGGACTGGGTGAGCAGTTCTTC
- | TRBJ2-7 | TRBV13 | TRBD2 | CASSSRGLATYEQYF | TGTGCCAGCAGCTCACGGGGACTAGCCACCTACGAGCAGTACTTC
- | TRBJ1-1 | TRBV29-1 | - | CSVVKGSTEAFF | TGCAGCGTTGTGAAGGGGAGCACTGAAGCTTTCTTT
- | TRBJ1-6 | TRBV2 | - | CASSEIDSWDSPLHF | TGTGCCAGCAGTGAGATAGACTCGTGGGATTCACCCCTCCACTTT
- | TRBJ2-3 | TRBV11-2 | TRBD1 | CASSYGQGMKLADTQYF | TGTGCCAGCAGCTATGGACAGGGAATGAAGTTGGCAGATACGCAGTATTTT
few | TRBJ1-6 | TRBV7-8 | - | CASSRKGAGNSPLHF | TGTGCCAGCAGCCGAAAAGGGGCCGGCAACTCACCCCTCCACTTT
- | TRBJ1-2 | TRBV11-2 | - | CASSLNWGRSYGYTF | TGTGCCAGCAGCTTAAATTGGGGCAGGAGCTATGGCTACACCTTC
- | TRBJ1-2 | TRBV7-9 | - | CASSAGDYHGYTF | TGTGCCAGCAGCGCTGGAGATTACCATGGCTACACCTTC
few | TRBJ2-1 | TRBV10-3 | - | CAIRSDGGPSIYNEQFF | TGTGCCATCCGATCGGACGGGGGCCCTTCTATCTACAATGAGCAGTTCTTC
- | TRBJ2-1 | TRBV11-2 | - | CASSLDRGTTSSYNEQFF | TGTGCCAGCAGCTTAGATAGGGGGACCACCAGCTCCTACAATGAGCAGTTCTTC
- | TRBJ2-1 | TRBV4-3 | - | CASSPFEGNEQFF | TGCGCCAGCAGCCCCTTCGAGGGGAATGAGCAGTTCTTC
few | TRBJ2-2 | TRBV10-1 | - | CASSEVFASEIGGTGELLF | TGCGCCAGCAGTGAAGTCTTCGCTAGCGAAATAGGTGGTACCGGGGAGCTGCTTTTT